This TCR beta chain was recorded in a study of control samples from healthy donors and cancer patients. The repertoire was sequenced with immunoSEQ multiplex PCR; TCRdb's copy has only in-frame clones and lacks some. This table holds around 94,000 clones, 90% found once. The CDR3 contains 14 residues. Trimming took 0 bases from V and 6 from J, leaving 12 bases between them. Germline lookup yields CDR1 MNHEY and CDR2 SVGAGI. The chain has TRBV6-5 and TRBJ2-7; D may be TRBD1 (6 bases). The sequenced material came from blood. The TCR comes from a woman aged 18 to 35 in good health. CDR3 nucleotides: TGTGCCAGCAGTTACTCTTCCGGGACAAGCGAGCAGTACTTC. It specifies CASSYSSGTSEQYF.